Here is one TCR beta chain with its context. Trimming took off 5 bases at V and 2 bases at J, with 16 bases between the two ends. The length of the CDR3 is 15 residues. Germline-derived CDR1 and CDR2 are SGHDT and YYEEEE. This entry comes from a study of blood T cell repertoires in COVID-19. Assay used: immunoSEQ multiplex PCR; TCRdb lists only in-frame clones, some missing. The sample contains about 33,000 clones, approximately 90% of which appear only once. This sequence originates from an elderly woman with active or convalescent COVID-19. Input material: peripheral blood. The V gene is TRBV5-6, the J gene TRBJ2-5, with unresolved D. The CDR3 sequence: CASRLSQVLQETQYF. The CDR3 bases are TGTGCCAGCAGGCTGTCCCAGGTGTTACAAGAGACCCAGTACTTC.